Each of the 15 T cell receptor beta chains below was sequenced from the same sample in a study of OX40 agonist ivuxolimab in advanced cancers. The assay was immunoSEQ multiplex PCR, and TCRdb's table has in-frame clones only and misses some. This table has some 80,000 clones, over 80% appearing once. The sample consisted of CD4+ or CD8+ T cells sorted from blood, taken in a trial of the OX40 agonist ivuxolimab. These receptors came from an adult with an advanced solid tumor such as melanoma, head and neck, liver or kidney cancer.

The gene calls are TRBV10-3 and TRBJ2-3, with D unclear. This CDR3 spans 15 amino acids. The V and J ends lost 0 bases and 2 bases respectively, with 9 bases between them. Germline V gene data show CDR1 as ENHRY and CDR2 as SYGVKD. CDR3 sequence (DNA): TGTGCCATCAGTGAGTCGAACCACCCCACAGATACGCAGTATTTT. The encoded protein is CAISESNHPTDTQYF.

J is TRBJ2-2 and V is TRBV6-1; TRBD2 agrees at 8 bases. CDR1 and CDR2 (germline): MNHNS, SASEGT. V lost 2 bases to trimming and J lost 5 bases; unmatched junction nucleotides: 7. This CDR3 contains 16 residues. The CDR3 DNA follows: TGTGCCAGCAGTGAATCTGTAGGCGGGGGGACCGGGGAGCTGTTTTTT. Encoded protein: CASSESVGGGTGELFF.

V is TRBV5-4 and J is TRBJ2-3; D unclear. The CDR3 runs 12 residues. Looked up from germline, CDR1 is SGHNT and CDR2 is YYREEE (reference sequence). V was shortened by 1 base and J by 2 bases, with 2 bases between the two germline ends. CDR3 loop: CASSLITDTQYF. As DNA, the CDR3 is TGTGCCAGCAGCTTGATCACAGATACGCAGTATTTT. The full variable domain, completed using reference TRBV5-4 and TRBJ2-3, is ETGVTQSPTHLIKTRGQQVTLRCSSQSGHNTVSWYQQALGQGPQFIFQYYREEENGRGNFPPRFSGLQFPNYSSELNVNALELDDSALYLCASSLITDTQYFGPGTRLTVL.

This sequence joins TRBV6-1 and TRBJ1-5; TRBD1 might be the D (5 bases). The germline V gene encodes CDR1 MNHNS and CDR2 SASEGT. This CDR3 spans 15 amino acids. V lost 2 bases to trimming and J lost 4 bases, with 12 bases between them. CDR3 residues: CASSEWGGENQPQHF. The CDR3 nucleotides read TGTGCCAGCAGTGAATGGGGGGGTGAAAATCAGCCCCAGCATTTT.

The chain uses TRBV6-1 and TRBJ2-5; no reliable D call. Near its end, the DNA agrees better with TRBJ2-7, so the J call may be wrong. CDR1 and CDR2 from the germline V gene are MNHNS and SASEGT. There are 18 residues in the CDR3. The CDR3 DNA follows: TGTGCCAGCAGTGAAGCTCCAGGATTACCGCCCAGCTCCTACGAGCAGTACTTC. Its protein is CASSEAPGLPPSSYEQYF.

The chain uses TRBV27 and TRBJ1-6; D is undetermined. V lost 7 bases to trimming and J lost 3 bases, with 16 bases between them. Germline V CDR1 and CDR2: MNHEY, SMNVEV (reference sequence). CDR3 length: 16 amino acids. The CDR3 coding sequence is TGTGCCAGCACTTGGGGAGCGGGTGTCTATAATTCACCCCTCCACTTT. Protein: CASTWGAGVYNSPLHF.

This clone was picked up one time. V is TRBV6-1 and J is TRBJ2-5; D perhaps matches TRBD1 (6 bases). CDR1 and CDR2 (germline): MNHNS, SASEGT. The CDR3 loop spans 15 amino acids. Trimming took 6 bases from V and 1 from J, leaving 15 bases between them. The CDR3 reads CASSTGHRFQETQYF. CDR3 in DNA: TGTGCCAGCAGCACGGGACATCGTTTCCAAGAGACCCAGTACTTC.

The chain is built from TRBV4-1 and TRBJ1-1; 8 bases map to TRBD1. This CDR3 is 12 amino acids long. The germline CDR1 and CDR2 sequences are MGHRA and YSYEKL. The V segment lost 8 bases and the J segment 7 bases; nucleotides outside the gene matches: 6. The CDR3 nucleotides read TGCGCCAGCGGTTGGACAGGGAGTGAAGCTTTCTTT. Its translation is CASGWTGSEAFF.

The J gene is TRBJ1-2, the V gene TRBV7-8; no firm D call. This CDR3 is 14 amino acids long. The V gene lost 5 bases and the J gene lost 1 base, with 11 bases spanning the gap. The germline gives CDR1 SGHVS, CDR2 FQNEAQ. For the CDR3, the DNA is TGTGCCAGCAGCCGACCGGGCCTTAACTATGGCTACACCTTC. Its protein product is CASSRPGLNYGYTF.

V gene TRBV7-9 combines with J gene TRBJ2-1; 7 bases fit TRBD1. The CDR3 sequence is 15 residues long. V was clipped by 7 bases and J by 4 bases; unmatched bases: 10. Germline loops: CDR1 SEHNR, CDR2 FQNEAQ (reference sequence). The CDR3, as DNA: TGTGCCAGCACCTACTGGGGCAGGGGGTACAATGAGCAGTTCTTC. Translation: CASTYWGRGYNEQFF.

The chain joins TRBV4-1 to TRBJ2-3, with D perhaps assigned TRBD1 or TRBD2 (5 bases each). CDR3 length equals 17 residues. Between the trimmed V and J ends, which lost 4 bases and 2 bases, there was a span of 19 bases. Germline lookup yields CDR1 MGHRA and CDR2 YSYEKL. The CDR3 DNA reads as TGCGCCAGCAGCCTACCCCCCCGGGACCGAGTCACAGATACGCAGTATTTT. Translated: CASSLPPRDRVTDTQYF.

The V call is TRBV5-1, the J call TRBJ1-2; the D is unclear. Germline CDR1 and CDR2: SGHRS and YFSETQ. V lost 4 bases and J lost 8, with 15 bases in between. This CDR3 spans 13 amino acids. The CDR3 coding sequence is TGCGCCAGCAGCGTTGCCTCCCCGGGGGGCTACACCTTC. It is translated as CASSVASPGGYTF.

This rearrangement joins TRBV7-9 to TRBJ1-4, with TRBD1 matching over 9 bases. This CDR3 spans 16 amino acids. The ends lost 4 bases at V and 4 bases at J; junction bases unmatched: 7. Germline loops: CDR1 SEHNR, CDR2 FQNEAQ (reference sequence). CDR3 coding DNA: TGTGCCAGCAGCTCTAGGCTGGGACAGGGTAATGAAAAACTGTTTTTT. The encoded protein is CASSSRLGQGNEKLFF.

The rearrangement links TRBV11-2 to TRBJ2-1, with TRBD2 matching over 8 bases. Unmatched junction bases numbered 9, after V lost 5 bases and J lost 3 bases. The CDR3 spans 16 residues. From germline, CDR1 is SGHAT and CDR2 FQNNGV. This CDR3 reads CASSPQRGGVYNEQFF. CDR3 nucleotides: TGTGCCAGCAGCCCCCAACGGGGGGGGGTCTACAATGAGCAGTTCTTC.

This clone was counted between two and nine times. The CDR3 spells CASSRYGYTF. The DNA for the CDR3 is TGTGCCAGCAGTCGATATGGCTACACCTTC. The chain joins TRBV25-1 to TRBJ1-2; D not resolved. The CDR3 is 10 residues long. The germline V gene has CDR1 MGHDK and CDR2 SYGVNS. V was shortened by 5 bases and J by 5 bases, with 3 bases between the two germline ends.